The 24 T cell receptor beta chains listed next were all sequenced from one sample in a study of cytomegalovirus exposure and HLA in healthy donors. It was with 60 Vbeta and 13 Jbeta primers that the PCR ran. TCRdb keeps only in-frame clones here, not all; method: immunoSEQ multiplex PCR. This sample has about 140,000 clones; just over 65% occur once, and the top ten carry 6.5%. The sequenced sample consisted of PBMCs. Every receptor here comes from a woman aged 60-70 years in good health and CMV-seronegative.

The chain joins TRBV6-5 to TRBJ1-4, with 9 bases fitting TRBD1. V lost 8 bases to trimming and J lost 7 bases; unmatched junction nucleotides: 11. CDR1 and CDR2 (germline): MNHEY, SVGAGI. This CDR3 comprises 15 residues. The CDR3 nucleotides are TGTGCCAGCTGTCGGTCGGGACAGGGAACTGAAAAACTGTTTTTT. This codes for CASCRSGQGTEKLFF.

The rearrangement uses TRBV27 and TRBJ2-7; 7 bases agree with TRBD1. The CDR3 extends over 18 amino acids. The germline V gene encodes CDR1 MNHEY and CDR2 SMNVEV (reference sequence). Trimming removed 4 bases from V and 0 bases from J; junction bases left unmatched: 15. The CDR3 is CASSSGPIGQAYSYEQYF. The CDR3 region has the DNA TGTGCCAGCAGTTCCGGCCCAATCGGACAGGCCTACTCCTACGAGCAGTACTTC.

This chain uses TRBV6-1 with TRBJ2-3; 7 bases align to TRBD2. Germline values: CDR1 MNHNS, CDR2 SASEGT. CDR3 length: 15 amino acids. The V and J ends lost 6 bases and 2 bases, in that order; junction bases with no gene match: 8. The CDR3 DNA is TGTGCCAGCAGGGCCCAGCGGGAAATCACAGATACGCAGTATTTT. Translated: CASRAQREITDTQYF.

The rearrangement joins TRBV19 to TRBJ2-7; D may be TRBD1 (5 bases). The CDR3 spans 15 residues. CDR1 and CDR2 from the germline V gene are LNHDA and SQIVND (reference sequence). Trimming removed 6 bases at V and 2 bases at J, with 17 bases between. The CDR3 bases are TGTGCCAGTAGGCCAGGGCGCCCAGGGACCTACGAGCAGTACTTC. The encoded protein is CASRPGRPGTYEQYF.

The chain has TRBV28 and TRBJ1-5; D may be TRBD1 (5 bases). Germline V CDR1 and CDR2: MDHEN, SYDVKM. Trimming took 11 bases from V and 4 from J, leaving 33 bases between them. The CDR3 is 19 residues long. CDR3 residues: CASAPRTRGAGVNNQPQHF. In DNA, the CDR3 is TGTGCCTCCGCCCCCCGGACAAGGGGCGCGGGAGTCAATAATCAGCCCCAGCATTTT.

The chain employs TRBV5-1 and TRBJ2-5; TRBD2 might be the D (6 bases). There are 14 residues in the CDR3. V was trimmed by 0 bases and J by 5 bases, leaving 11 bases between them. CDR1 SGHRS and CDR2 YFSETQ come from the germline V gene. The chain's CDR3 is CASSLASGVETQYF. The CDR3 DNA follows: TGCGCCAGCAGCTTGGCATCGGGGGTCGAGACCCAGTACTTC.

This clone turned up a few times. The V gene is TRBV6-5, the J gene TRBJ2-4; TRBD2 is a possible D gene (5 bases). Germline CDR1 and CDR2: MNHEY and SVGAGI. CDR3 size: 15 residues. With 6 bases removed from V and 0 bases from J, the gap between germline ends came to 12 bases. CDR3 loop: CASRRPEGAKNIQYF. In nucleotides, the CDR3 is TGTGCCAGCAGGCGTCCCGAGGGAGCCAAAAACATTCAGTACTTC.

A note on this clone: At one end the junction does not follow the germline gene, possibly because of a read error. The chain links TRBV7-7 to TRBJ2-3, with TRBD2 matching 7 bases. Looked up from germline, CDR1 is SSHAT and CDR2 is FNYEAQ (reference sequence). The CDR3 has 14 amino acids. The CDR3 here is CASSLGGNTDTQYF. The CDR3 nucleotides read TGTGCTAGCAGCTTGGGGGGGAACACAGATACGCAGTATTTT.

The V call is TRBV7-2, the J call TRBJ1-5; 8 positions agree with TRBD1. Germline V gene lookup returns CDR1 SGHTA and CDR2 FQGNSA. The length of the CDR3 is 14 residues. With V trimmed by 3 bases and J by 7 bases, 5 bases remained unmatched. The DNA for the CDR3 is TGTGCCAGCAGCTTCGGAGACAGGGGCCAGCCCCAGCATTTT. The encoded protein is CASSFGDRGQPQHF.

The chain recombines TRBV9 with TRBJ2-3; the match to TRBD2 covers 10 bases. With V trimmed by 4 bases and J by 5 bases, 10 bases remained unmatched. The V gene's germline CDR1 is SGDLS and CDR2 YYNGEE. The CDR3 loop spans 16 amino acids. This CDR3 reads CASSSRGAGGVDTQYF. As DNA, the CDR3 is TGTGCCAGCAGCTCTAGAGGAGCGGGGGGGGTAGATACGCAGTATTTT.

There are a few counts of this clone. This CDR3 reads CASFMGLNTEAFF. In DNA form, the CDR3 reads TGTGCCAGCTTTATGGGCCTGAACACTGAAGCTTTCTTT. This chain links TRBV6-5 with TRBJ1-1; D call uncertain. Per the germline V gene, CDR1 is MNHEY and CDR2 is SVGAGI. CDR3 length equals 13 residues. V shed 8 bases and J shed 0 bases, with 10 bases lying between them.

The chain uses TRBV29-1 and TRBJ1-2; TRBD1 agrees at 8 bases. CDR3 size: 12 residues. Losses at the gene ends were 8 bases for V and 3 bases for J; bases not matched to a gene: 5. Germline CDR1 SQVTM, CDR2 ANQGSEA. The CDR3 DNA reads as TGCAGCACCCAGACAGGGGACTATGGCTACACCTTC. It encodes CSTQTGDYGYTF.

The chain couples TRBV7-9 to TRBJ2-7; the D gene is possibly TRBD2 (6 bases). CDR1 is SEHNR and CDR2 is FQNEAQ in the germline V gene (reference sequence). Trimming took 1 base from V and 6 from J, leaving 16 bases between them. This CDR3 has 15 residues. This CDR3 reads CASSLGDSPLGEQYF. The CDR3 region has the DNA TGTGCCAGCAGCTTAGGGGACTCCCCCTTAGGCGAGCAGTACTTC. The whole variable domain, filled in from reference TRBV7-9 and TRBJ2-7, reads DTGVSQNPRHKITKRGQNVTFRCDPISEHNRLYWYRQTLGQGPEFLTYFQNEAQLEKSRLLSDRFSAERPKGSFSTLEIQRTEQGDSAMYLCASSLGDSPLGEQYFGPGTRLTVT.

This chain links TRBV5-6 with TRBJ1-4; the D gene is possibly TRBD1 (6 bases). This CDR3 contains 16 residues. Germline V CDR1 and CDR2: SGHDT, YYEEEE. Trimming cost V 3 bases and J 1 base, with 13 bases left between them. The CDR3 region has the DNA TGTGCCAGCAGCTCAACAGGGAACCGAACTAATGAAAAACTGTTTTTT. Encoded protein: CASSSTGNRTNEKLFF. The whole variable domain, filled in from reference TRBV5-6 and TRBJ1-4, reads DAGVTQSPTHLIKTRGQQVTLRCSPKSGHDTVSWYQQALGQGPQFIFQYYEEEERQRGNFPDRFSGHQFPNYSSELNVNALLLGDSALYLCASSSTGNRTNEKLFFGSGTQLSVL.

Note on this clone: The sample holds other DNA sequences that translate to the same CDR3. The V call is TRBV9, the J call TRBJ1-2; 8 bases map to TRBD1. The V and J ends lost 3 bases and 4 bases, in that order; junction bases with no gene match: 5. The CDR3 spans 14 residues. Germline CDR1 SGDLS, CDR2 YYNGEE. In DNA form, the CDR3 reads TGTGCCAGCAGCGGTGGCCAGGGGGCCTATGGCTACACCTTC. It codes for CASSGGQGAYGYTF.

The rearrangement joins TRBV6-1 to TRBJ1-1, with no clear D. This CDR3 has 14 amino acids. Per the germline V gene, CDR1 is MNHNS and CDR2 is SASEGT. The germline V and J ends were trimmed by 3 bases and 6 bases, with 14 bases remaining between them. CDR3 amino acids: CASSDLRTGAEAFF. The CDR3 DNA sequence: TGTGCCAGCAGTGACCTAAGAACCGGGGCTGAAGCTTTCTTT.

The chain links TRBV5-1 to TRBJ1-2; 7 bases are shared with TRBD1. The CDR3 is 13 residues long. After removal of 5 bases from V and 14 bases from J, the junction contained 15 bases not matched to a gene. Germline V gene lookup returns CDR1 SGHRS and CDR2 YFSETQ. CDR3 in amino acids: CASSPGTATLGTF. As DNA, the CDR3 is TGCGCCAGCAGTCCCGGGACAGCCACTCTGGGGACCTTC.

This chain connects TRBV7-3 to TRBJ1-1; TRBD1 matches 9 bases. The CDR3 is made up of 15 amino acids. The ends lost 5 bases at V and 5 bases at J; junction bases unmatched: 9. Germline values: CDR1 SGHTA, CDR2 FQGTGA. The CDR3 DNA is TGTGCCAGCAGCCGAGGGACAGGGCTAGGGACTGAAGCTTTCTTT. It specifies CASSRGTGLGTEAFF.

This sequence joins TRBV19 and TRBJ2-5; 8 nucleotides align to TRBD1. V lost 4 bases, J lost 5 bases, and 6 bases stayed unmatched. Germline V gene lookup returns CDR1 LNHDA and CDR2 SQIVND (reference sequence). The CDR3 has 14 amino acids. The DNA for the CDR3 is TGTGCCAGTAGTACGAGACAGGGGATCGAGACCCAGTACTTC. Amino acid sequence: CASSTRQGIETQYF.

The genes are TRBV11-2 and TRBJ2-7, with a tentative D call TRBD2 (6 bases). Germline CDR1 and CDR2: SGHAT and FQNNGV. The CDR3 spans 13 residues. V was clipped by 1 base and J by 6 bases, with 10 bases between them. The CDR3 protein is CASSLAVGGEQYF. In nucleotides, the CDR3 is TGTGCCAGCAGCTTAGCTGTGGGGGGCGAGCAGTACTTC.

The chain has TRBV7-8 and TRBJ1-1, with 9 positions matching TRBD1. This CDR3 is 15 amino acids long. V was pared by 5 bases and J by 4 bases, with 8 bases of the junction left unmatched. CDR1 and CDR2 (germline): SGHVS, FQNEAQ. CDR3 sequence: CASSQTRTGATEAFF. For the CDR3, the DNA is TGTGCCAGCAGCCAAACTCGGACAGGGGCCACTGAAGCTTTCTTT. Looking up the rest from reference TRBV7-8 and TRBJ1-1 gives the full variable domain: GAGVSQSPRYKVAKRGQDVALRCDPISGHVSLFWYQQALGQGPEFLTYFQNEAQLDKSGLPSDRFFAERPEGSVSTLKIQRTQQEDSAVYLCASSQTRTGATEAFFGQGTRLTVV.

The chain links TRBV11-1 to TRBJ2-7, with D tentatively TRBD1 (6 bases). Germline assignment: CDR1 SGHAT and CDR2 FQDESV (reference sequence). Deletions cut 6 bases from V and 4 bases from J, with 13 bases between. The CDR3 is 13 residues long. This CDR3 is CASSPDDRYEQYF. CDR3 coding DNA: TGTGCCAGCAGTCCCGATGACAGGTACGAGCAGTACTTC.

This clone was recorded a few times. This rearrangement joins TRBV28 to TRBJ2-5, with TRBD2 matching 7 bases. This CDR3 has 15 residues. V lost 6 bases, J lost 1 base, and 8 bases stayed unmatched. The germline gives CDR1 MDHEN, CDR2 SYDVKM. CDR3 residues: CASSLGTTLQETQYF. The CDR3 nucleotides read TGTGCCAGCAGCCTCGGGACTACCCTCCAAGAGACCCAGTACTTC.

The rearrangement links TRBV9 to TRBJ2-5, with D unclear. This CDR3 spans 13 amino acids. The germline V gene has CDR1 SGDLS and CDR2 YYNGEE. Trimming cost V 1 base and J 1 base, with 5 bases left between them. The CDR3 loop reads CASSVYSQETQYF. The CDR3 DNA is TGTGCCAGCAGCGTATACTCCCAAGAGACCCAGTACTTC.